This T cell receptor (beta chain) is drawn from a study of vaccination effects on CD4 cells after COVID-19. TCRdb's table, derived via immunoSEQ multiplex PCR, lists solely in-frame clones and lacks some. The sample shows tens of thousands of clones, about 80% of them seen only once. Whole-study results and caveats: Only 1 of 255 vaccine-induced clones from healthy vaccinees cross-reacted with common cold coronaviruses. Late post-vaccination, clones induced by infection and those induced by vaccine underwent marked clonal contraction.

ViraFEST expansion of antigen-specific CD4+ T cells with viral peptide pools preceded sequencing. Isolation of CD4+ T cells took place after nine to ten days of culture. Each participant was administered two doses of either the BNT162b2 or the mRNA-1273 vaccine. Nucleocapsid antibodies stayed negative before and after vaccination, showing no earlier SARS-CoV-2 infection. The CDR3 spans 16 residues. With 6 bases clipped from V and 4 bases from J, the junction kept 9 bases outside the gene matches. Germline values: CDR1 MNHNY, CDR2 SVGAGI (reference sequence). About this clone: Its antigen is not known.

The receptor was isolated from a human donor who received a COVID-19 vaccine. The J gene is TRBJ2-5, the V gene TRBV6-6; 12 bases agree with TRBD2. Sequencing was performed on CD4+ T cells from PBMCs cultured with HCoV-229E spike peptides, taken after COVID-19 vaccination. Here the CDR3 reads CASRLTSGGSPETQYF. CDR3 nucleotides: TGTGCCAGCAGATTGACTAGCGGGGGATCCCCAGAGACCCAGTACTTC.